These 26 T cell receptor beta chains were sequenced from one sample in a study of CXCR3-negative and CXCR3-positive naive CD8 T cells. UMI-tagged TRB cDNA libraries were built via 5' RACE. Each CDR3 protein gets one entry in TCRdb, which reprocessed the 5' RACE reads and gives no DNA. This repertoire includes tens of thousands of distinct CDR3 sequences. The specimen sequenced was naive CXCR3- CD8+ T cells from blood. Subset given: CD45RO-CCR7+CD27+CD95- naive CD8+ T cells lacking CXCR3 (TNR3-). Every receptor here comes from a human donor in good health. Some clones in this sample may be carry-over from other donors' samples.

The rearrangement joins TRBV12-5 to TRBJ2-3; with no DNA, the TCRdb D assignment of TRBD2 cannot be verified. This CDR3 is 15 amino acids long. CDR1 and CDR2 (germline): LGHNT, FRNRAP. CDR3 in amino acids: CASGGGGATTDTQYF. Based on the CDR3 plus reference TRBV12-5 and TRBJ2-3, the full variable domain is DARVTQTPRHKVTEMGQEVTMRCQPILGHNTVFWYRQTMMQGLELLAYFRNRAPLDDSGMPKDRFSAEMPDATLATLKIQPSEPRDSAVYFCASGGGGATTDTQYFGPGTRLTVL.

V gene TRBV4-3 combines with J gene TRBJ2-5; the D gene TCRdb calls, TRBD2, cannot be checked with no DNA. Germline loops: CDR1 LGHNA, CDR2 YSLEER. This CDR3 contains 16 residues. CDR3 sequence reads: CASSQEYAALLETQYF.

The chain has TRBV14 and TRBJ2-3; the D call from TCRdb, TRBD2, cannot be confirmed without DNA. The CDR3 runs to 16 residues. CDR1 SGHDN and CDR2 FVKESK come from the germline V gene. The CDR3 spells CASSLEGRRFTDTQYF.

V usage is TRBV11-2 and J usage is TRBJ2-1; no DNA is available, so the TRBD1 call from TCRdb remains unchecked. The CDR3 loop spans 17 amino acids. Germline-derived CDR1 and CDR2 are SGHAT and FQNNGV. Here the CDR3 reads CASSPSPGTVGYNEQFF.

The gene calls are TRBV7-2 and TRBJ2-3; no DNA is available, so the TRBD1 call from TCRdb remains unchecked. Per germline, CDR1 SGHTA and CDR2 FQGNSA. The CDR3 has 16 amino acids. The CDR3 spells CASSPAPGGFADTQYF.

The chain links TRBV5-5 to TRBJ2-1. The CDR3 loop spans 12 amino acids. The germline CDR1 and CDR2 sequences are SGHKS and YYEKEE (reference sequence). CDR3 sequence: CASSLAGNEQFF.

V is TRBV27 and J is TRBJ2-1; with no DNA, the TCRdb D assignment of TRBD1 cannot be verified. CDR3 size: 16 residues. Germline values: CDR1 MNHEY, CDR2 SMNVEV (reference sequence). The CDR3 protein is CASSLAGAISYNEQFF.

The rearrangement links TRBV7-9 to TRBJ2-6; no DNA is available, so the TRBD1 call from TCRdb remains unchecked. Germline V lookup: CDR1 SEHNR, CDR2 FQNEAQ (reference sequence). The CDR3 contains 12 residues. The CDR3 sequence is CASSGYRGVLTF.

This chain uses TRBV7-2 with TRBJ2-1; as DNA is missing, the TRBD1 call by TCRdb cannot be tested. The V gene's germline CDR1 is SGHTA and CDR2 FQGNSA. The CDR3 is 16 residues long. CDR3 residues: CASSPGGAHLYNEQFF.

V usage is TRBV4-1 and J usage is TRBJ2-3; TCRdb names TRBD2, which stays unverified in the absence of DNA. There are 16 residues in the CDR3. Per germline, CDR1 MGHRA and CDR2 YSYEKL. The CDR3 region is CASSQVIAGGGDTQYF.

This chain links TRBV6-2 or TRBV6-3 with TRBJ2-1; TCRdb lists TRBD1, though no DNA is available to test this call. This CDR3 contains 15 residues. Germline values: CDR1 MNHEY, CDR2 SVGEGT. The CDR3 region is CASPTGTGGYNEQFF.

V gene TRBV6-5 combines with J gene TRBJ1-2; the D gene TCRdb calls, TRBD1, cannot be checked with no DNA. Germline CDR1 and CDR2: MNHEY and SVGAGI. The CDR3 spans 15 residues. Here the CDR3 reads CASSYSGTGGRSYTF.

V usage is TRBV5-5 and J usage is TRBJ2-7; no DNA is available, so the TRBD1 call from TCRdb remains unchecked. CDR1 and CDR2 (germline): SGHKS, YYEKEE (reference sequence). There are 16 residues in the CDR3. This CDR3 reads CASSLLFQGGLYEQYF.

This chain uses TRBV19 with TRBJ1-2. Germline V gene data show CDR1 as LNHDA and CDR2 as SQIVND (reference sequence). This CDR3 is built from 11 residues. CDR3 protein: CASSLGYGYTF.

V usage is TRBV28 and J usage is TRBJ2-3; TCRdb reports TRBD2, a call that lacks DNA to check it against. The CDR3 has 15 residues. The germline V gene encodes CDR1 MDHEN and CDR2 SYDVKM. The CDR3 sequence: CASSFLAGVADTQYF.

This rearrangement joins TRBV4-3 to TRBJ1-1; with no DNA, the TCRdb D assignment of TRBD1 cannot be verified. Germline lookup yields CDR1 LGHNA and CDR2 YSLEER. The CDR3 extends over 15 amino acids. CDR3 sequence reads: CASSQDTGGFTEAFF.

The J gene is TRBJ1-1, the V gene TRBV11-3. The CDR3 contains 12 residues. Germline CDR1 SGHNT, CDR2 YENEEA. The CDR3 sequence is CPWVRMNTEAFF.

The V call is TRBV10-3, the J call TRBJ2-5; TCRdb outputs TRBD2, but without DNA this stays unchecked. CDR3 length equals 15 residues. The germline V gene encodes CDR1 ENHRY and CDR2 SYGVKD. This CDR3 is CAISESRTSGETQYF.

This rearrangement joins TRBV12-3 or TRBV12-4 to TRBJ2-4. CDR3 length equals 18 residues. CDR3 in amino acids: CASCELFGDMMAKNIQYF.

The chain uses TRBV9 and TRBJ2-3. The CDR3 has 13 amino acids. The V gene's germline CDR1 is SGDLS and CDR2 YYNGEE. CDR3: CASSVGSTDTQYF.

This CDR3 reads CASSLDSGDSYEQYF. The V gene is TRBV28, the J gene TRBJ2-7; TCRdb reports TRBD1, a call that lacks DNA to check it against. The CDR3 is made up of 15 amino acids. Per germline, CDR1 MDHEN and CDR2 SYDVKM.

The chain carries TRBV29-1 and TRBJ1-2. The CDR3 runs to 12 residues. Germline CDR1 and CDR2: SQVTM and ANQGSEA. The CDR3 protein is CSVSIPNYGYTF.

The J gene is TRBJ2-2, the V gene TRBV6-4. Germline CDR1 is MRHNA and CDR2 is SNTAGT. CDR3 length: 13 amino acids. The CDR3 loop is CASSDSSYGELFF.

The rearrangement uses TRBV2 and TRBJ2-1; checking the TCRdb D call of TRBD2 is not possible without DNA. Germline lookup yields CDR1 SNHLY and CDR2 FYNNEI. CDR3 length: 17 amino acids. The CDR3: CASSASSASGGPNEQFF.

V and J are TRBV6-5 and TRBJ1-2; TCRdb's assignment of TRBD1 cannot be checked, as there is no DNA. This CDR3 spans 14 amino acids. Looked up from germline, CDR1 is MNHEY and CDR2 is SVGAGI. The CDR3 region is CASSEGQGIGGYTF.

The chain has TRBV5-1 and TRBJ1-1. The CDR3 consists of 15 residues. Germline V gives CDR1 SGHRS, CDR2 YFSETQ. This CDR3 reads CASSELWVENTEAFF.